These 5 T cell receptor beta chains share one sample of origin, sequenced in a study of blood T cell repertoires in COVID-19. The table came from immunoSEQ multiplex PCR; TCRdb's copy has only in-frame clones and leaves some out. The repertoire holds about 210,000 clones, with roughly 82% as singletons. The sequenced sample was peripheral blood. These receptors were obtained from a woman in her sixties or seventies with COVID-19, enrolled during active disease.

Only a few counts were recorded for this clone. The chain carries TRBV11-2 and TRBJ1-6; D remains ambiguous. V lost 3 bases and J lost 5, with 11 bases in between. Germline V gene lookup returns CDR1 SGHAT and CDR2 FQNNGV. The CDR3 consists of 15 residues. The CDR3 loop reads CASSLEGNHNSPLHF. The DNA for the CDR3 is TGTGCCAGCAGCTTGGAGGGCAATCATAATTCACCCCTCCACTTT.

With respect to this clone: The sample contains more than one DNA sequence encoding this CDR3. The gene calls are TRBV6-1 and TRBJ1-1; D is undetermined. Deletions cut 1 base from V and 1 base from J, with 4 bases between. The CDR3 spans 13 residues. CDR1 and CDR2 (germline): MNHNS, SASEGT. CDR3 region: CASSEGRNTEAFF. The DNA of the CDR3 is TGTGCCAGCAGTGAAGGCAGGAACACTGAAGCTTTCTTT.

This clone was counted once. The chain carries TRBV27 and TRBJ1-5; 8 nucleotides match TRBD1. The CDR3 has 20 residues. Unmatched junction bases numbered 15, after V lost 2 bases and J lost 0 bases. Germline CDR1 MNHEY, CDR2 SMNVEV (reference sequence). In DNA, the CDR3 is TGTGCCAGCAGTTTACCGGACAGGGCCTATCACGATTATAGCAATCAGCCCCAGCATTTT. It is translated as CASSLPDRAYHDYSNQPQHF.

This clone appeared once. Other DNA sequences in this sample translate to the same CDR3. V gene TRBV11-3 combines with J gene TRBJ2-1; D ambiguous. Trimming removed 1 base at V and 1 base at J, with 8 bases between. The CDR3 totals 15 residues. The germline CDR1 and CDR2 sequences are SGHNT and YENEEA. The CDR3 spells CASSLAGGSYNEQFF. DNA of the CDR3: TGTGCCAGCAGCTTAGCGGGTGGGTCCTACAATGAGCAGTTCTTC.

V usage is TRBV18 and J usage is TRBJ2-1; possible D gene TRBD2, 6 bases. CDR3 length equals 14 residues. From germline, CDR1 is KGHSH and CDR2 LQKENI. V shed 1 base and J shed 8 bases, with 12 bases lying between them. This chain's CDR3 is CASSPQLAVDEQFF. In DNA form, the CDR3 reads TGTGCCAGCTCACCACAACTAGCAGTGGATGAGCAGTTCTTC. Combining the CDR3 with reference TRBV18 and TRBJ2-1 gives the whole variable domain NAGVMQNPRHLVRRRGQEARLRCSPMKGHSHVYWYRQLPEEGLKFMVYLQKENIIDESGMPKERFSAEFPKEGPSILRIQQVVRGDSAAYFCASSPQLAVDEQFFGPGTRLTVL.